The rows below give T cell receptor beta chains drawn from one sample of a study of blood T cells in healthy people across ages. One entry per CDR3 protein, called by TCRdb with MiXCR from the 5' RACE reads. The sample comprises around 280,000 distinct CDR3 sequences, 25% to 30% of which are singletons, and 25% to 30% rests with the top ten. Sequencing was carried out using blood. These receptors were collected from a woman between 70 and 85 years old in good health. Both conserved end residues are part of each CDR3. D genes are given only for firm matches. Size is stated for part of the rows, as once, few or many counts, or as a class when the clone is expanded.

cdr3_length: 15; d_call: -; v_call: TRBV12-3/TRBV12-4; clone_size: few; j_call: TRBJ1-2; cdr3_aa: CASSSTGVPNYGYTF; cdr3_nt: TGTGCCAGCAGCTCCACCGGGGTACCTAACTATGGTTACACCTTC
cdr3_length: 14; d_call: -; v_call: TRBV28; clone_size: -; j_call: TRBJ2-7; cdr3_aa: CASSLPGRGYEQYF; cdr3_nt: TGTGCCAGCAGTCTCCCAGGGAGAGGGTACGAGCAGTACTTC
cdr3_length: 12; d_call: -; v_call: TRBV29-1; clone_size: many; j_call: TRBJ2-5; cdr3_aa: CSVRSYQETQYF; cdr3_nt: TGCAGCGTTCGCAGTTACCAAGAGACCCAGTACTTC
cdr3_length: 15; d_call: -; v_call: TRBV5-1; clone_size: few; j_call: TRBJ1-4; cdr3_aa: CASSSFGQLTEKLFF; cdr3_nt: TGCGCCAGCAGCTCGTTCGGGCAGCTAACAGAAAAACTGTTTTTT
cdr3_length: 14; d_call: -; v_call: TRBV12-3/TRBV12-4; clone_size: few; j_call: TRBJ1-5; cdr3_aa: CASSLQQGGQPQHF; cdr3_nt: TGTGCCAGCAGTTTGCAGCAGGGTGGTCAGCCCCAGCATTTT
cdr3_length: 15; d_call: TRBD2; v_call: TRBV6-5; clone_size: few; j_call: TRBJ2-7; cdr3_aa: CASRPGLADTYEQYF; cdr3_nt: TGTGCCAGTAGACCGGGACTAGCTGACACCTACGAGCAGTACTTC
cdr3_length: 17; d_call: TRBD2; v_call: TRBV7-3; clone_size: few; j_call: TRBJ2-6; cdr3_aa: CASSRTSGSAGANVLTF; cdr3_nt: TGTGCCAGCAGTCGAACTAGCGGGTCGGCCGGGGCCAACGTCCTGACTTTC
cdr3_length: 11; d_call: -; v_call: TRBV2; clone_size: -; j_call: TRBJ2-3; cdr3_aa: CASSTQFTQYF; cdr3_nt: TGTGCCAGCAGCACCCAGTTTACGCAGTATTTT
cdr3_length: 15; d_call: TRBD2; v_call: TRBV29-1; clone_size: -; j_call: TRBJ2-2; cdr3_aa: CSVGGTSSSAGELFF; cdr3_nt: TGCAGCGTTGGTGGGACTAGTTCATCCGCCGGGGAGCTGTTTTTT
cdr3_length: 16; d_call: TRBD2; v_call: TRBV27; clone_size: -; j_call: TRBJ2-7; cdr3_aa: CASSLEFSGRANEQYF; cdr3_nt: TGTGCCAGCAGTTTAGAATTTAGCGGGAGGGCCAACGAGCAGTACTTC
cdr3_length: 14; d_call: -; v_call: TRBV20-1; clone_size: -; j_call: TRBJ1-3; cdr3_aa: CSASPTDSGNTIYF; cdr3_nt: TGCAGTGCTAGCCCTACAGACTCTGGAAACACCATATATTTT
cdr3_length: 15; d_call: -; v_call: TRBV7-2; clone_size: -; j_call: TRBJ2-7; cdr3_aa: CASSPRSGTGYEQYF; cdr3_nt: TGTGCCAGCAGCCCCAGGTCGGGTACGGGCTACGAGCAGTACTTC
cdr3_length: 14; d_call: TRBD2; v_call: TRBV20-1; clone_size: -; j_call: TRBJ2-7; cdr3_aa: CSASLLAGHYEQYF; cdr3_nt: TGCAGTGCTAGTTTACTAGCGGGACACTACGAGCAGTACTTC
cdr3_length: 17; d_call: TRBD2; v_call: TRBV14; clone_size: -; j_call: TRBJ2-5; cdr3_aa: CASSQGKGLAGGETQYF; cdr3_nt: TGTGCCAGCAGCCAAGGGAAGGGGCTAGCGGGAGGAGAGACCCAGTACTTC
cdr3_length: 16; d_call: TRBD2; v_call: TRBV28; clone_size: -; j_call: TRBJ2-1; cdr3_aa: CASSFSGTSGYNEQFF; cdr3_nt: TGTGCCAGCAGTTTTTCCGGGACTAGCGGTTACAATGAGCAGTTCTTC
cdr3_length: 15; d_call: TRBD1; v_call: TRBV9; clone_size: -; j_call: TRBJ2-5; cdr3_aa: CASSVAQGQGETQYF; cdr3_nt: TGTGCCAGCAGCGTAGCTCAAGGACAGGGGGAGACCCAGTACTTC
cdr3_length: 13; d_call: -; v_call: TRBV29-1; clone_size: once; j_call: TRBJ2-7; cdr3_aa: CSVRGPRFTEQYF; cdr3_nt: TGCAGCGTTAGGGGCCCACGGTTTACCGAGCAGTACTTC
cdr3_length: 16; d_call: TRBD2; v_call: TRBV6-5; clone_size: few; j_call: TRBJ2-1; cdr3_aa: CASSSELGLERNEQFF; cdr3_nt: TGTGCCAGCAGTTCCGAACTGGGACTAGAACGCAATGAGCAGTTCTTC
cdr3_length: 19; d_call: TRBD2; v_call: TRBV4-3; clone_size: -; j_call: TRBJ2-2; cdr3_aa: CASSQSGTSGRGATGELFF; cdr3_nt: TGCGCCAGCAGCCAATCCGGGACTAGCGGGAGGGGGGCCACCGGGGAGCTGTTTTTT
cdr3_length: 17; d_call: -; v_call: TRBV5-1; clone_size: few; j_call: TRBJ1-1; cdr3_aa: CASSFYPPGGANTEAFF; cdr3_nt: TGCGCCAGCAGCTTTTATCCGCCCGGAGGCGCAAACACTGAAGCTTTCTTT
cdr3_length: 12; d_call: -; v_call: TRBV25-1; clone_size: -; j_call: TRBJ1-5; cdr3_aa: CASSAPNQPQHF; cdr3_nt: TGTGCCAGCAGCGCGCCCAATCAGCCCCAGCATTTT
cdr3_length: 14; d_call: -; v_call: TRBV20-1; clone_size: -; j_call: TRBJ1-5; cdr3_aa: CSASQGWGNQPQHF; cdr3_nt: TGCAGTGCTTCCCAGGGCTGGGGCAATCAGCCCCAGCATTTT
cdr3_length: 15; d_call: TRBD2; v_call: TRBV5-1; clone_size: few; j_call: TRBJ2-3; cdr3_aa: CASSFTSGRTDTQYF; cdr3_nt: TGCGCCAGCAGCTTTACTAGCGGGAGAACAGATACGCAGTATTTT
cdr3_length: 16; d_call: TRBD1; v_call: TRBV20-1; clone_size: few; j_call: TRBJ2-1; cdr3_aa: CSAGGTGVTLNNEQFF; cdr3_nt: TGCAGTGCTGGGGGGACAGGCGTGACTCTAAACAATGAGCAGTTCTTC
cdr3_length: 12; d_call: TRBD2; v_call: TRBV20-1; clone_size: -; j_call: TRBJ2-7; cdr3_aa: CSARASGDEQYF; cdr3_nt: TGCAGTGCTAGGGCTAGCGGAGACGAGCAGTACTTC
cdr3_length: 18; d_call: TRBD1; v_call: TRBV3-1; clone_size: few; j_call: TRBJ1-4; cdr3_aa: CASSLNPGTGVTNEKLFF; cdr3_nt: TGTGCCAGCAGCCTAAACCCCGGGACAGGGGTGACTAATGAAAAACTGTTTTTT
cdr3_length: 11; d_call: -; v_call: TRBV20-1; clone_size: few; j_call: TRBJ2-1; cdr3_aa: CSAPLYSEQFF; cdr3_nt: TGCAGTGCTCCCCTTTACTCTGAGCAGTTCTTC
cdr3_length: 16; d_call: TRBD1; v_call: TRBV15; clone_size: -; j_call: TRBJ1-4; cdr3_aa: CATSRDPTGVNEKLLF; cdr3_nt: TGTGCCACCAGCAGAGATCCCACAGGGGTAAATGAAAAACTGCTTTTT
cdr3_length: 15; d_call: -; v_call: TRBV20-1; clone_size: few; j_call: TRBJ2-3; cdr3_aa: CSASFTRSGTDTQYF; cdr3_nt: TGCAGTGCTAGTTTTACCCGAAGTGGCACAGATACGCAGTATTTT
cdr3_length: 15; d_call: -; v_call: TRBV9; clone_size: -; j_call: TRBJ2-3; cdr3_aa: CASSVLQFSTDTQYF; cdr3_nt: TGTGCCAGCAGCGTACTACAGTTTAGCACAGATACGCAGTATTTT
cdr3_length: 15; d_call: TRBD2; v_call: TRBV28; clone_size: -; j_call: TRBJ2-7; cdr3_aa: CASSLGSSGPGEQYF; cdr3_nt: TGTGCCAGCAGTTTAGGGTCTAGCGGCCCTGGCGAGCAGTACTTC